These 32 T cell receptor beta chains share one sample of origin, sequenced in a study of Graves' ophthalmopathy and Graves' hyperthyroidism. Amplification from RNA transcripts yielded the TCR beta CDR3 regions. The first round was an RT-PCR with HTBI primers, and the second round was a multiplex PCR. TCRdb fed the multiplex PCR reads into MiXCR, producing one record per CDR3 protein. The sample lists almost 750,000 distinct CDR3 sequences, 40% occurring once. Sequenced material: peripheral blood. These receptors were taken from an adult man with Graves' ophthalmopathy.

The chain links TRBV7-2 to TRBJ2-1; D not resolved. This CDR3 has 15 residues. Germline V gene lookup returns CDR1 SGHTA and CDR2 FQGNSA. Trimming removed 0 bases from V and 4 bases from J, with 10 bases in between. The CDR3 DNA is TGTGCCAGCAGCTTAGCGTCGGACCCTTACAATGAGCAGTTCTTC. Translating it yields CASSLASDPYNEQFF.

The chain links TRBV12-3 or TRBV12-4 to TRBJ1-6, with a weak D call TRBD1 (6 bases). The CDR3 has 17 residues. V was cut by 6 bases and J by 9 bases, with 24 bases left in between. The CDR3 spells CASRRQAVTEGTSPLHF. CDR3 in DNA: TGTGCCAGCAGGCGACAGGCCGTCACTGAAGGGACTTCACCCCTCCACTTT.

CDR3 amino acids: CASSLTQGLNTEAFF. The CDR3 DNA is TGCGCCAGCAGCTTGACCCAGGGATTGAACACTGAAGCTTTCTTT. The chain is built from TRBV5-1 and TRBJ1-1; a possible D gene is TRBD1 (5 bases). Germline V lookup: CDR1 SGHRS, CDR2 YFSETQ. The CDR3 totals 15 residues. V was shortened by 1 base and J by 0 bases, with 10 bases between the two germline ends.

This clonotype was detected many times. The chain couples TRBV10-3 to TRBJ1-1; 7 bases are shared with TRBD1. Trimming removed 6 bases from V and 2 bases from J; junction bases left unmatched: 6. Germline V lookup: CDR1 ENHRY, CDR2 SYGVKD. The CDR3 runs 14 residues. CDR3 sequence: CAIREGTVNTEAFF. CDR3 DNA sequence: TGTGCCATCAGGGAAGGGACAGTTAACACTGAAGCTTTCTTT.

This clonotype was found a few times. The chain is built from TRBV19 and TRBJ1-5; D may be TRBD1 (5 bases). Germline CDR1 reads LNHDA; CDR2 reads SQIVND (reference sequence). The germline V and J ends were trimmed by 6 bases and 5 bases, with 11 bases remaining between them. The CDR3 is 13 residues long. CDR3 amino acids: CASRQTVDQPQHF. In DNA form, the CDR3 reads TGTGCCAGTAGACAGACAGTTGATCAGCCCCAGCATTTT.

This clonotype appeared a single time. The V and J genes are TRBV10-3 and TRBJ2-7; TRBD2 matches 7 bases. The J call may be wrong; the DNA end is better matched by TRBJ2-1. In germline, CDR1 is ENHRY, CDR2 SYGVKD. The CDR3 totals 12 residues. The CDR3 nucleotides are TGTGCCATCAGTGAAGCGGGGAGTGAGCAGTTCTTC. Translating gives CAISEAGSEQFF.

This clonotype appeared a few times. The DNA for the CDR3 is TGTGCCAGCACCACCCGGGGGGCGTGGAACACTGAAGCTTTCTTT. This codes for CASTTRGAWNTEAFF. The V and J genes are TRBV24-1 and TRBJ1-1, with D possibly TRBD1 on 6 matching bases. Germline-derived CDR1 and CDR2 are KGHDR and SFDVKD. The CDR3 runs to 15 residues. V was trimmed by 11 bases and J by 1 base, leaving 19 bases between them.

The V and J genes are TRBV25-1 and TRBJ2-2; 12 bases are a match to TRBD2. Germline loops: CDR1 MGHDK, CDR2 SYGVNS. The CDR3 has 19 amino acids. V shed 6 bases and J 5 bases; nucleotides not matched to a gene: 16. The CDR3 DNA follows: TGTGCCAGCAGCCAAGATGGCGCTAGCGGGAGGGCGGGGACCGGGGAGCTGTTTTTT. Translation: CASSQDGASGRAGTGELFF.

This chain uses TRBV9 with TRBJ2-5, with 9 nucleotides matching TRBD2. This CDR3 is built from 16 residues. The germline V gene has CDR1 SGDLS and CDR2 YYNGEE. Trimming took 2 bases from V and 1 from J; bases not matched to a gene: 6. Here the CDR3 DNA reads TGTGCCAGCAGCGTGAAGACTAGCGGCGTCCAAGAGACCCAGTACTTC. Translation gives CASSVKTSGVQETQYF.

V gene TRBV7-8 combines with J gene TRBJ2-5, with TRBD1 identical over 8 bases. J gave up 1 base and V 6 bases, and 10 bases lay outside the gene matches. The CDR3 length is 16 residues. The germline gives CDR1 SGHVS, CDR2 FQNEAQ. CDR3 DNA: TGTGCCAGCAGTTTGTCAGGGGGCGGATTCCAAGAGACCCAGTACTTC. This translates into CASSLSGGGFQETQYF.

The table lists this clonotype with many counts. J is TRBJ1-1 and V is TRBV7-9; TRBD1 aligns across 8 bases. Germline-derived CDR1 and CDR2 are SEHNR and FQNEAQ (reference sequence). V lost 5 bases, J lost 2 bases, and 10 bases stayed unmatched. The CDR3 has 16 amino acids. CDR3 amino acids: CASSATPGQVNTEAFF. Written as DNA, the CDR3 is TGTGCCAGCAGCGCAACACCGGGACAGGTTAACACTGAAGCTTTCTTT. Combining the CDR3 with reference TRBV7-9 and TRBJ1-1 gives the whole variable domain DTGVSQNPRHKITKRGQNVTFRCDPISEHNRLYWYRQTLGQGPEFLTYFQNEAQLEKSRLLSDRFSAERPKGSFSTLEIQRTEQGDSAMYLCASSATPGQVNTEAFFGQGTRLTVV.

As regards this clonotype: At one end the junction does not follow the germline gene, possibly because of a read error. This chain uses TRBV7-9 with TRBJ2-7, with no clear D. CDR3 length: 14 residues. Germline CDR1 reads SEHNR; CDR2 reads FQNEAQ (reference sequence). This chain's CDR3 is CASSQFGSEYEQYF. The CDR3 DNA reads TGCGCCAGCAGCCAATTTGGGTCGGAATACGAGCAGTACTTC. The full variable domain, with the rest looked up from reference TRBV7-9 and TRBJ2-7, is DTGVSQNPRHKITKRGQNVTFRCDPISEHNRLYWYRQTLGQGPEFLTYFQNEAQLEKSRLLSDRFSAERPKGSFSTLEIQRTEQGDSAMYLCASSQFGSEYEQYFGPGTRLTVT.

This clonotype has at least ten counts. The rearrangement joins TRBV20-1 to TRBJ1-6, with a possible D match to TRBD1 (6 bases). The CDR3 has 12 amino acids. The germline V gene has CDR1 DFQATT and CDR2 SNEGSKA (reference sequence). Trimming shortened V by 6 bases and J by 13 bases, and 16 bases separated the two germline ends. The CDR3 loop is CSASRGGHPLHF. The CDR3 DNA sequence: TGCAGTGCCTCTCGAGGGGGGCATCCCCTCCACTTT.

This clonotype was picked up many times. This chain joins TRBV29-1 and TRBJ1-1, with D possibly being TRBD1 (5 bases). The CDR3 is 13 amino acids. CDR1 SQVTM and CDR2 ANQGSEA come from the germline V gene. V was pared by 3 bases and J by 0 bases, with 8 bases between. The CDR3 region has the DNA TGCAGCGTTGACCCAGGGTTGAACACTGAAGCTTTCTTT. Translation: CSVDPGLNTEAFF.

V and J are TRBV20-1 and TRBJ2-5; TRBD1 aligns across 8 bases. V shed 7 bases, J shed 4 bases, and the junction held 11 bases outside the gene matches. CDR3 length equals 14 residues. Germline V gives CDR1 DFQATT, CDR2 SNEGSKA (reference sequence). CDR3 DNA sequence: TGCAGTGGACACCTCGGACAGGGTTTAGAGACCCAGTACTTC. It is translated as CSGHLGQGLETQYF.

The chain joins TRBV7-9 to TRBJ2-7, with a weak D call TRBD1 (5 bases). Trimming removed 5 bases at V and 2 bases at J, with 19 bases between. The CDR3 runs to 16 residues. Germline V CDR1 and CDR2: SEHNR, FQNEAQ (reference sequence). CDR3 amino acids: CASSPSRGPSAYEQYF. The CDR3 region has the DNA TGTGCCAGCAGCCCGAGTAGGGGCCCCTCGGCCTACGAGCAGTACTTC.

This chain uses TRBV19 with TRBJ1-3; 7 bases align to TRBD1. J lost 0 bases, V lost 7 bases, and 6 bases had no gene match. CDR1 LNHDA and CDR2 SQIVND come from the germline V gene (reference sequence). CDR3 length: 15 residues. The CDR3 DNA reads TGTGCCAGTACGACAGGGACCTACTCTGGAAACACCATATATTTT. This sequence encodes CASTTGTYSGNTIYF.

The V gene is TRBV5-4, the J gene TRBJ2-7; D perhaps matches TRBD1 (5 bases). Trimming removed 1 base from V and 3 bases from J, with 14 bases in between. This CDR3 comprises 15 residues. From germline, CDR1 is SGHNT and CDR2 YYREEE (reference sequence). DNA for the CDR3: TGTGCCAGCAGCTTGTTTCTGTCAGGGAACTACGAGCAGTACTTC. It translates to CASSLFLSGNYEQYF.

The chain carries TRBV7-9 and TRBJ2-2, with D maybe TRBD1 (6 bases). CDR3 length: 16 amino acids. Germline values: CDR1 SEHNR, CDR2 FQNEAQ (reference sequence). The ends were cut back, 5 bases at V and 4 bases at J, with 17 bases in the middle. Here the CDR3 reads CASSMNLGGSTGELFF. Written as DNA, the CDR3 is TGTGCCAGCAGCATGAACCTAGGGGGTAGCACCGGGGAGCTGTTTTTT.

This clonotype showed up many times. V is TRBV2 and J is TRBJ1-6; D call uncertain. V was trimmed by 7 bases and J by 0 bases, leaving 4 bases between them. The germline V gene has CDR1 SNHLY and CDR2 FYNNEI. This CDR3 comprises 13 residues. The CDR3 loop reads CASKGSYNSPLHF. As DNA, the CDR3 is TGTGCCAGCAAGGGCTCCTATAATTCACCCCTCCACTTT.

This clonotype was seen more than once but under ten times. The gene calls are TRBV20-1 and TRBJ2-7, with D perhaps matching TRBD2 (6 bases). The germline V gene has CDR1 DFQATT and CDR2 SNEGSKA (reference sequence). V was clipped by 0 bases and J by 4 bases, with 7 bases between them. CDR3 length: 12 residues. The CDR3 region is CSAREEGYEQYF. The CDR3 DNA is TGCAGTGCTAGAGAGGAGGGGTACGAGCAGTACTTC.

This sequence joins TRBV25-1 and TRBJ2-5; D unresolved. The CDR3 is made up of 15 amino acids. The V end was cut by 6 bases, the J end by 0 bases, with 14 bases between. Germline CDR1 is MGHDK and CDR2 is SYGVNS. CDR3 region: CASRDSNLYQETQYF. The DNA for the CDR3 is TGTGCCAGCAGAGATTCGAACCTGTACCAAGAGACCCAGTACTTC.

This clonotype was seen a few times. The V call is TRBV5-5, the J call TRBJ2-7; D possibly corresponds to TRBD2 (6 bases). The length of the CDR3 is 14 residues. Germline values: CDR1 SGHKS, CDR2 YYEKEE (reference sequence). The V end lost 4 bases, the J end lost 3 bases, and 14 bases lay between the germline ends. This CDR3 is CASSQERRGYEQYF. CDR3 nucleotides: TGTGCCAGCAGCCAAGAACGGAGGGGCTACGAGCAGTACTTC.

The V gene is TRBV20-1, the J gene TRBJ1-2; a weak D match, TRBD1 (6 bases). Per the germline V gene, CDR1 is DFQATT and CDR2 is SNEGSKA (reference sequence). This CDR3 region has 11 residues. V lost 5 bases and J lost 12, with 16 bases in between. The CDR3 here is CSAEGDRANTF. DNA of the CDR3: TGCAGTGCTGAGGGGGATAGGGCGAACACCTTC.

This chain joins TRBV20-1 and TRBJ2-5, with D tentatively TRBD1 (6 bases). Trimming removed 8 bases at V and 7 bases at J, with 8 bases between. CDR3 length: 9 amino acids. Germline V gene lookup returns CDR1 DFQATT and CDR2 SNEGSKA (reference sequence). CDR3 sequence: CSLGGTQYF. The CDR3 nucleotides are TGCAGTCTAGGGGGGACCCAGTACTTC.

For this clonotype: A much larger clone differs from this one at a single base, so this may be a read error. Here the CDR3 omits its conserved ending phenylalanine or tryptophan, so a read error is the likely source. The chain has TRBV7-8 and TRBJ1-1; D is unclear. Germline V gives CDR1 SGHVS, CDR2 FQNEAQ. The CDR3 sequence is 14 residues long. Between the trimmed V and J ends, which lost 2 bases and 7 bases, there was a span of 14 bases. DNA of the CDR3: TGTGCCAGCAGCTTACTCCTAAGCTCGAATGAAGCTTTCTCT. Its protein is CASSLLLSSNEAFS.

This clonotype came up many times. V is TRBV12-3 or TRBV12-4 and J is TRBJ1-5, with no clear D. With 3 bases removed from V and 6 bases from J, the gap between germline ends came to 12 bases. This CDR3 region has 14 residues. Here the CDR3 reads CASSLVQEGQPQHF. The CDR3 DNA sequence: TGTGCCAGCAGTTTGGTGCAGGAGGGTCAGCCCCAGCATTTT.

As DNA, the CDR3 is TGTGCCAGCAGTGAATACCTTTCAGGCTCGACCTACGAGCAGTACTTC. Translated: CASSEYLSGSTYEQYF. The rearrangement links TRBV2 to TRBJ2-7, with D uncertain. Trimming pared 2 bases from V and 2 bases from J, leaving 16 bases between. This CDR3 is built from 16 residues. Germline V gene sequence: CDR1 SNHLY, CDR2 FYNNEI.

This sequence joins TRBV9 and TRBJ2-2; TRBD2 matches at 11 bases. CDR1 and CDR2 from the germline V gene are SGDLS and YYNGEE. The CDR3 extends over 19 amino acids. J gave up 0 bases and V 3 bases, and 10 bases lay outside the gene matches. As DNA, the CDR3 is TGTGCCAGCAGCGCCCAAGATAGACTAGCGGGAACGAACACCGGGGAGCTGTTTTTT. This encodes CASSAQDRLAGTNTGELFF.

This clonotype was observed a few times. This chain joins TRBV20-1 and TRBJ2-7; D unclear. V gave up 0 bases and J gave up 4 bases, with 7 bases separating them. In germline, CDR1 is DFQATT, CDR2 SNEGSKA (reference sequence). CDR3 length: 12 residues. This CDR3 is CSARDSVYEQYF. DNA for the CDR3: TGCAGTGCTAGAGATTCGGTTTACGAGCAGTACTTC.

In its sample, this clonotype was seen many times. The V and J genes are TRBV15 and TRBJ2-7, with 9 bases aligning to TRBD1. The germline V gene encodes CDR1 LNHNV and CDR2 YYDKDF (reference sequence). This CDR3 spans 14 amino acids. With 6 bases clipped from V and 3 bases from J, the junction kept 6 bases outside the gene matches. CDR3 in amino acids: CATRKTGGNYEQYF. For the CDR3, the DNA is TGTGCCACCAGGAAGACAGGGGGAAACTACGAGCAGTACTTC.

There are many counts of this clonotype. CDR3 in amino acids: CASSPTPGQGPSRQYF. Here the CDR3 DNA reads TGTGCCAGCAGCCCAACACCGGGACAGGGACCCAGCAGGCAGTACTTC. The chain uses TRBV9 and TRBJ2-7; 9 bases align to TRBD1. This CDR3 is built from 16 residues. V shed 4 bases, J shed 9 bases, and the junction held 17 bases outside the gene matches. Germline lookup yields CDR1 SGDLS and CDR2 YYNGEE.